This T cell receptor (beta chain) was captured by sequencing in a study of shared clonotypes between healthy human individuals. Germline V gene lookup returns CDR1 SGHVS and CDR2 FNYEAQ. This CDR3 has 16 residues. Trimming shortened V by 5 bases and J by 1 base, and 14 bases separated the two germline ends. Assay used: immunoSEQ multiplex PCR; TCRdb lists only in-frame clones, some missing. The table has 2,500,000 or so clones, approximately 94% seen once. The sequence derives from a man aged 18 to 30 in good health. Some clones in this sample may be carry-over from other donors' samples. V and J are TRBV7-6 and TRBJ2-2, with D maybe TRBD2 (6 bases). The sample consisted of naive CD4+ T cells from PBMCs. The subset: CD45RA+ positively selected. The CDR3 DNA follows: TGTGCCAGCAGCCGAGCGGGCGACCTGAACACCGGGGAGCTGTTTTTT. Residues: CASSRAGDLNTGELFF.